Presented here are 9 T cell receptor beta chains from one specimen sequenced in a study of blood T cells in healthy people across ages. With a J-beta primer mix and a sample-barcoded 5' primer, a second PCR ran about 7 to 12 cycles. From the 5' RACE reads, TCRdb called clonotypes with MiXCR, one entry per CDR3 protein. Found here are some 1.7 million distinct CDR3 sequences, roughly 30% of them singletons; the top ten hold more than 6%. Sequencing was carried out using blood. Receptor source: a woman aged 25 to 45 in good health.

Only a few counts were recorded for this clonotype. The chain is built from TRBV20-1 and TRBJ2-3, with D possibly TRBD1 on 5 matching bases. The V and J ends lost 3 bases and 2 bases respectively, with 9 bases between them. This CDR3 comprises 13 residues. CDR1 is DFQATT, CDR2 SNEGSKA, per germline (reference sequence). CDR3: CSARDTFTDTQYF. The CDR3 DNA reads as TGCAGTGCTAGGGACACCTTCACAGATACGCAGTATTTT.

The genes are TRBV29-1 and TRBJ1-5; TRBD1 might be the D (5 bases). Germline values: CDR1 SQVTM, CDR2 ANQGSEA. V was cut by 5 bases and J by 9 bases, with 17 bases left in between. This CDR3 is built from 13 residues. CDR3 sequence: CSVSRDGQGPQHF. In nucleotides, the CDR3 is TGCAGCGTTTCTCGGGACGGTCAGGGGCCCCAGCATTTT.

This clonotype was counted a few times. V gene TRBV7-6 combines with J gene TRBJ2-1; TRBD2 is a possible D gene (5 bases). Between the trimmed V and J ends, which lost 4 bases and 9 bases, there was a span of 13 bases. Germline V gene sequence: CDR1 SGHVS, CDR2 FNYEAQ. The CDR3 runs 13 residues. Here the CDR3 reads CASSSTLGSEQFF. CDR3 sequence (DNA): TGTGCCAGCAGCTCCACACTTGGGAGTGAGCAGTTCTTC.

V and J are TRBV7-9 and TRBJ2-3, with TRBD1 as a possible D gene (5 bases). Germline V CDR1 and CDR2: SEHNR, FQNEAQ (reference sequence). CDR3 size: 15 residues. The V and J ends lost 4 bases and 4 bases respectively, with 15 bases between them. The CDR3 bases are TGTGCCAGCAGCTCGAGCGCGGACAACGCAGATACGCAGTATTTT. It specifies CASSSSADNADTQYF. The whole variable domain, remainder taken from reference TRBV7-9 and TRBJ2-3, is DTGVSQNPRHKITKRGQNVTFRCDPISEHNRLYWYRQTLGQGPEFLTYFQNEAQLEKSRLLSDRFSAERPKGSFSTLEIQRTEQGDSAMYLCASSSSADNADTQYFGPGTRLTVL.

This clonotype was seen at least ten times. V is TRBV27 and J is TRBJ2-1, with no clear D. This CDR3 region has 13 residues. Per germline, CDR1 MNHEY and CDR2 SMNVEV (reference sequence). Trimming cost V 7 bases and J 10 bases, with 17 bases left between them. CDR3 residues: CASKGSLIPEQFF. The CDR3, as DNA: TGTGCCAGCAAGGGTAGCCTAATCCCCGAGCAGTTCTTC.

The chain has TRBV5-1 and TRBJ1-2; D is perhaps TRBD1 (5 bases). The CDR3 spans 14 residues. Germline-derived CDR1 and CDR2 are SGHRS and YFSETQ. Trimming cost V 2 bases and J 5 bases, with 13 bases left between them. This CDR3 reads CASSFSPGTYGYTF. CDR3 DNA sequence: TGCGCCAGCAGCTTTTCCCCCGGGACTTATGGCTACACCTTC.

At least ten counts were recorded for this clonotype. V gene TRBV5-1 combines with J gene TRBJ2-1; 12 positions match TRBD1. Germline CDR1 and CDR2: SGHRS and YFSETQ. V lost 4 bases to trimming and J lost 0 bases; unmatched junction nucleotides: 11. CDR3 length: 19 residues. The CDR3 loop reads CASSALGQGAQSSYNEQFF. The CDR3 region has the DNA TGCGCCAGCAGCGCCCTGGGACAGGGGGCACAGAGCTCCTACAATGAGCAGTTCTTC.

The V gene is TRBV10-2, the J gene TRBJ2-1, with D unclear. CDR3 length: 12 residues. From germline, CDR1 is WSHSY and CDR2 SAAADI. Between the trimmed V and J ends, which lost 2 bases and 6 bases, there was a span of 5 bases. In DNA form, the CDR3 reads TGCGCCAGCAGTGAGCTCCTCAATGAGCAGTTCTTC. Translated, it gives CASSELLNEQFF.

The gene calls are TRBV5-1 and TRBJ1-3, with D possibly TRBD1 on 5 matching bases. The V end lost 4 bases, the J end lost 0 bases, and 17 bases lay between the germline ends. The CDR3 runs to 17 residues. The germline V gene encodes CDR1 SGHRS and CDR2 YFSETQ. CDR3 coding DNA: TGCGCCAGCAGCCCTATACCTGGGACCTTCTCTGGAAACACCATATATTTT. Translation gives CASSPIPGTFSGNTIYF.